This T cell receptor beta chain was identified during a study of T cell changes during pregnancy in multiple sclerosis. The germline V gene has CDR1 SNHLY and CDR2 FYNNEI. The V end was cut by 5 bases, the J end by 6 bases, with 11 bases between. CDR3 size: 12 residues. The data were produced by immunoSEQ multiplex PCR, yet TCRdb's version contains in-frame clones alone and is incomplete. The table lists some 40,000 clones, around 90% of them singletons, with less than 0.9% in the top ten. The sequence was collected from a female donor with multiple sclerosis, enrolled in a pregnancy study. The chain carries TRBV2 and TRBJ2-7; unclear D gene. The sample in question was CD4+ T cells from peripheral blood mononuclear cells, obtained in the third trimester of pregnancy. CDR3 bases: TGTGCCAGCAGTCCCGAGCAGGTCGAGCAGTACTTC. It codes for CASSPEQVEQYF.